The clone carrying this T cell receptor (beta chain) was counted many times. CDR1 is LNHDA, CDR2 SQIVND, per germline (reference sequence). The CDR3 extends over 13 amino acids. Trimming left V 5 bases short and J 3 bases short, with 9 bases between. The sample is drawn from a study of blood T cell repertoires in COVID-19. Data came from immunoSEQ multiplex PCR; TCRdb stores just in-frame clones and leaves some out. In the table there are roughly 100,000 clones, about 90% of which are singletons. V gene TRBV19 combines with J gene TRBJ2-3; D might be TRBD2 (5 bases). The sequenced sample consisted of peripheral blood. The clonotype originates from a middle-aged man with acute or convalescent COVID-19. CDR3 loop: CASSGGLTDTQYF. CDR3 bases: TGTGCCAGTAGTGGTGGACTGACAGATACGCAGTATTTT.